The sample holds a few counts of the clone carrying this T cell receptor (beta chain). The sample originates from a study of blood T cells in healthy people across ages. Alongside a J-beta primer mix, a sample-barcoded 5' primer served in a second PCR lasting about 7 to 11 cycles. TCRdb itself ran the 5' RACE reads through MiXCR, one entry per CDR3 protein. Here the sample spans about 1.6 million distinct CDR3 sequences, approximately 32% being singletons. V gave up 3 bases and J gave up 2 bases, with 14 bases separating them. CDR1 and CDR2 (germline): MGHRA, YSYEKL. CDR3 size: 15 residues. This TCR derives from a woman between 25 and 40 years old in good health. The V call is TRBV4-1, the J call TRBJ2-7, with D uncertain. Sequenced input: blood. CDR3 bases: TGCGCCAGCAGCCACGGTGAAAGTTTCGCCTACGAGCAGTACTTC. It encodes CASSHGESFAYEQYF.